The rows below give T cell receptor beta chains drawn from one sample of a study of blood T cell repertoires in COVID-19. The repertoire was sequenced with immunoSEQ multiplex PCR; TCRdb's copy has only in-frame clones and lacks some. Of approximately 65,000 clones in the sample, about 86% were seen once. What was sequenced was peripheral blood. The receptor set was obtained from a man between 40 and 49 years old with acute or convalescent COVID-19. The CDR3 runs from the conserved cysteine through the conserved F or W. D genes are given only for firm matches. Some rows have no size entry. The others give once, few or many, or a class for an expanded clone.

j_call d_call clone_size v_call cdr3_nt cdr3_aa
TRBJ2-2 TRBD2 NA TRBV4-2 TGTGCCAGCAGCCAGCCCAGACTAGCGGGGGGGCACGGGGAGCTGTTTTTT CASSQPRLAGGHGELFF
TRBJ1-2 TRBD1 NA TRBV29-1 TGCAGCGTTGGGGGACAGGGCTATGGCTACACCTTC CSVGGQGYGYTF
TRBJ1-1 TRBD1 NA TRBV6-2/TRBV6-3 TGTGCCAGCAGTTACACAGGGGGTGGCACTGAAGCTTTCTTT CASSYTGGGTEAFF
TRBJ1-1 NA once TRBV7-9 TGTGCCAGCAGCCCTCAGGGTCTGTCTACTGAAGCTTTCTTT CASSPQGLSTEAFF
TRBJ1-3 TRBD1 few TRBV5-1 TGCGCCAGCAGCAGGGGGACAGGCTCTGGAAACACCATATATTTT CASSRGTGSGNTIYF
TRBJ1-3 NA NA TRBV6-5 TGTGCCAGCAAGGGGAGAAACACCATATATTTT CASKGRNTIYF
TRBJ2-1 TRBD2 NA TRBV2 TGTGCCAGCAGTGAAGCGACTAGCGACGAGCAGTTCTTC CASSEATSDEQFF
TRBJ1-6 NA NA TRBV5-8 TGTGCCAGCAGCCGGACCGCAGGGTCAAATTCACCCCTCCACTTT CASSRTAGSNSPLHF
TRBJ1-1 NA NA TRBV3-1/TRBV3-2 TGTGCCAGCAGCTACGGCGGCACTGAAGCTTTCTTT CASSYGGTEAFF
TRBJ1-5 NA NA TRBV10-3 TGTGCCATCAGTGAGCGGGATACCTATCAGCCCCAGCATTTT CAISERDTYQPQHF
TRBJ1-1 NA NA TRBV7-6 TGTGCCAGCAGCGCGGGACTGTACACTGAAGCTTTCTTT CASSAGLYTEAFF
TRBJ2-1 NA NA TRBV29-1 TGCAGCGTTGAAGAGGGGGCAAAGAATGAGCAGTTCTTC CSVEEGAKNEQFF
TRBJ1-4 NA NA TRBV5-1 TGCGCCAGCAGCTTGGAGGCGGTCAGAAATGAAAAACTGTTTTTT CASSLEAVRNEKLFF
TRBJ1-1 NA once TRBV7-9 TGTGCCAGCAGCCCGCACAGGGAAGGGGCTGAAGCTTTCTTT CASSPHREGAEAFF
TRBJ1-2 TRBD1 NA TRBV5-5 TGTGCCAGCAGCTTGGAACTAGTCAGGACAGGGCGAGATGGCTACACCTTC CASSLELVRTGRDGYTF
TRBJ1-2 NA once TRBV12-3/TRBV12-4 TGTGCCAGCAGCCCGGGGCCCGGGGGTGGCTACACCTTC CASSPGPGGGYTF
TRBJ2-3 TRBD2 NA TRBV7-8 TGTGCCAGCAGCTTGTCCCTAGCGGGGGGCACAGATACGCAGTATTTT CASSLSLAGGTDTQYF
TRBJ1-3 NA NA TRBV4-1 TGCGCCAGCAGCCAAGGGGGAGGGCAGACCAGCTCTGGAAACACCATATATTTT CASSQGGGQTSSGNTIYF
TRBJ2-7 NA NA TRBV21-1 TGTGCCAGCAGCCCCTGCATTAGCGGGGGGGAAAACGAGCAGTACTTC CASSPCISGGENEQYF
TRBJ1-2 TRBD1 once TRBV6-5 TGTGCCAGCACTCATCATGCAGGGGGCGGGTATGGCTACACCTTC CASTHHAGGGYGYTF
TRBJ2-5 NA NA TRBV11-3 TGTGCCAGCCGAAAGCGGGCAGAAGAGACCCAGTACTTC CASRKRAEETQYF
TRBJ2-2 NA NA TRBV29-1 TGCAGCTCGAGGGCCACCCCCACCGGGGAGCTGTTTTTT CSSRATPTGELFF
TRBJ2-3 TRBD1 NA TRBV27 TGTGCCAGCATCCTACAACAGGGGGCGGCGGATACGCAGTATTTT CASILQQGAADTQYF
TRBJ1-2 NA NA TRBV7-3 TGTGCCAGCAGCTCCAGGGAGGGCTATGGCTACACCTTC CASSSREGYGYTF
TRBJ1-6 NA NA TRBV5-1 TGCGCCAGCAGCTTGGAAGGGGCCCTCTCACCCCTCCACTTT CASSLEGALSPLHF
TRBJ1-1 NA NA TRBV4-1 TGCGCCAGCAGTCTCCCAGGGGAGCTAAGCACTGAAGCTTTCTTT CASSLPGELSTEAFF